The rows below give T cell receptor beta chains drawn from one sample of a study of blood T cell repertoires in COVID-19. Measured with immunoSEQ multiplex PCR; TCRdb has only the in-frame clones, and not every one. Altogether more than 120,000 clones are present, roughly 84% being singletons, with the ten largest covering approximately 2.5%. The sequenced sample was peripheral blood. These receptors were obtained from a human donor with acute or convalescent COVID-19. The donor label of this sample is uncertain. CDR3s include the opening cysteine and the closing phenylalanine or tryptophan. The D gene is left open where the match is weak. Some rows mark clone size as missing; the rest say once, few, many or name a class of expanded clone.

J gene: TRBJ1-4
V gene: TRBV12-3/TRBV12-4
D gene: NA
clone size: NA
CDR3 DNA: TGTGCCAGCAGTTTTAGCACTAATGAAAAACTGTTTTTT
CDR3 protein: CASSFSTNEKLFF

J gene: TRBJ2-3
V gene: TRBV7-8
D gene: TRBD2
clone size: NA
CDR3 DNA: TGTGCCAGCAGCTACAAAGTTTACACCGGGACTAGCGGGACAGATACGCAGTATTTT
CDR3 protein: CASSYKVYTGTSGTDTQYF

J gene: TRBJ1-5
V gene: TRBV29-1
D gene: NA
clone size: NA
CDR3 DNA: TGCAGCGCTCGAACAGGCAATCAGCCCCAGCATTTT
CDR3 protein: CSARTGNQPQHF

J gene: TRBJ2-1
V gene: TRBV5-1
D gene: TRBD2
clone size: NA
CDR3 DNA: TGCGCCAGCAGCTTGGCGAGCGGGGGGGCCAGCTCCTACAATGAGCAGTTCTTC
CDR3 protein: CASSLASGGASSYNEQFF

J gene: TRBJ2-3
V gene: TRBV5-1
D gene: TRBD2
clone size: NA
CDR3 DNA: TGCGCCAGCAGCTTGGCCCCGGGACTAGCGGGGGGGTTTACTAGCACAGATACGCAGTATTTT
CDR3 protein: CASSLAPGLAGGFTSTDTQYF

J gene: TRBJ2-3
V gene: TRBV27
D gene: TRBD1
clone size: NA
CDR3 DNA: TGTGCCAGCAGTCCCCGGACAGGGGTTTCTGGATTTACGCAGTATTTT
CDR3 protein: CASSPRTGVSGFTQYF

J gene: TRBJ1-5
V gene: TRBV7-9
D gene: NA
clone size: NA
CDR3 DNA: TGTGCCAGCAGCCCCTTGAGGAGGACAGATAGCAATCAGCCCCAGCATTTT
CDR3 protein: CASSPLRRTDSNQPQHF

J gene: TRBJ2-2
V gene: TRBV10-3
D gene: TRBD1
clone size: NA
CDR3 DNA: TGTGCCATCAGTGGGGACAGGCATAACACCGGGGAGCTGTTTTTT
CDR3 protein: CAISGDRHNTGELFF

J gene: TRBJ2-1
V gene: TRBV12-3/TRBV12-4
D gene: NA
clone size: NA
CDR3 DNA: TGTGCCAGCAGTTACAGGGTTAATGAGCAGTTCTTC
CDR3 protein: CASSYRVNEQFF

J gene: TRBJ1-2
V gene: TRBV7-3
D gene: TRBD1
clone size: NA
CDR3 DNA: TGTGCCAGCAGCCGGTCTGCTACAGGGGAAGGCTACACCTTC
CDR3 protein: CASSRSATGEGYTF

J gene: TRBJ2-7
V gene: TRBV4-3
D gene: TRBD2
clone size: NA
CDR3 DNA: TGCGCCAGCAGCCGTTTAGCGGGGGGATCCTACGAGCAGTACTTC
CDR3 protein: CASSRLAGGSYEQYF

J gene: TRBJ2-2
V gene: TRBV4-3
D gene: NA
clone size: NA
CDR3 DNA: TGCGCCAGCAGCCAAGTCGGGATTAACACCGGGGAGCTGTTTTTT
CDR3 protein: CASSQVGINTGELFF

J gene: TRBJ1-3
V gene: TRBV19
D gene: NA
clone size: NA
CDR3 DNA: TGTGCCAGTAGTATCACCGGGGAGTTTGGAAACACCATATATTTT
CDR3 protein: CASSITGEFGNTIYF

J gene: TRBJ1-1
V gene: TRBV7-6
D gene: NA
clone size: NA
CDR3 DNA: TGTGCCAGCAGCTTAGCCCCAAGGGGGGGTACTGAAGCTTTCTTT
CDR3 protein: CASSLAPRGGTEAFF

J gene: TRBJ1-3
V gene: TRBV19
D gene: NA
clone size: NA
CDR3 DNA: TGTGCCAGTAGTATTCTGGGGGATTCCGGGACATCTGGAAACACCATATATTTT
CDR3 protein: CASSILGDSGTSGNTIYF

J gene: TRBJ2-5
V gene: TRBV21-1
D gene: NA
clone size: NA
CDR3 DNA: TGTGCCAGCAGCACCCAGGGGAGGGAGGATGAGACCCAGTACTTC
CDR3 protein: CASSTQGREDETQYF

J gene: TRBJ1-4
V gene: TRBV2
D gene: TRBD1
clone size: NA
CDR3 DNA: TGTGCCAGCAGTGGACAGGGTGGTGAAAAACTGTTTTTT
CDR3 protein: CASSGQGGEKLFF

J gene: TRBJ2-6
V gene: TRBV4-3
D gene: NA
clone size: NA
CDR3 DNA: TGCGCCAGCAGCCAAGATCGCGCTGGTGGGGCCAACGTCCTGACTTTC
CDR3 protein: CASSQDRAGGANVLTF

J gene: TRBJ1-6
V gene: TRBV6-1
D gene: NA
clone size: NA
CDR3 DNA: TGTGCCAGCAGTGAAGTGGGGGGGCGAGGTCTTGGTTCACCCCTCCACTTT
CDR3 protein: CASSEVGGRGLGSPLHF

J gene: TRBJ1-1
V gene: TRBV5-1
D gene: NA
clone size: NA
CDR3 DNA: TGCGCCAGCAGCCCAGGGGCGGTCCCCCCAGGTTCGGACACTGAAGCTTTCTTT
CDR3 protein: CASSPGAVPPGSDTEAFF

J gene: TRBJ1-3
V gene: TRBV30
D gene: TRBD1
clone size: NA
CDR3 DNA: TGTGCCTGGAGTGACAGGGGATGGACTTCTGGAAACACCATATATTTT
CDR3 protein: CAWSDRGWTSGNTIYF

J gene: TRBJ1-1
V gene: TRBV30
D gene: NA
clone size: NA
CDR3 DNA: TGTGCCTGGAGTAGAAACTTGGTGAACACTGAAGCTTTCTTT
CDR3 protein: CAWSRNLVNTEAFF

J gene: TRBJ1-3
V gene: TRBV28
D gene: NA
clone size: NA
CDR3 DNA: TGTGCCAGCAGCCCCATGTCGGGCTCTGGAAACACCATATATTTT
CDR3 protein: CASSPMSGSGNTIYF

J gene: TRBJ1-6
V gene: TRBV10-3
D gene: TRBD1
clone size: once
CDR3 DNA: TGTGCCGCCAGGGGACAGGGGGCTAATTCACCCCTCCACTTT
CDR3 protein: CAARGQGANSPLHF

J gene: TRBJ1-3
V gene: TRBV19
D gene: NA
clone size: NA
CDR3 DNA: TGTGCCAGTAGTATGGCTGGGCGGGACGGCACCATATATTTT
CDR3 protein: CASSMAGRDGTIYF

J gene: TRBJ1-4
V gene: TRBV29-1
D gene: NA
clone size: NA
CDR3 DNA: TGCAGCGTTGATGGGGCAGGGAATGAAAAACTGTTTTTT
CDR3 protein: CSVDGAGNEKLFF

J gene: TRBJ2-5
V gene: TRBV19
D gene: TRBD2
clone size: NA
CDR3 DNA: TGTGCCAGTAAGAGAGCGGGAGGGCGGCAAGAGACCCAGTACTTC
CDR3 protein: CASKRAGGRQETQYF

J gene: TRBJ1-2
V gene: TRBV6-6
D gene: NA
clone size: NA
CDR3 DNA: TGTGCCAGCAGTTTAACGGACAGTCTCCGAAACTATGGCTACACCTTC
CDR3 protein: CASSLTDSLRNYGYTF

J gene: TRBJ1-6
V gene: TRBV6-6
D gene: TRBD1
clone size: NA
CDR3 DNA: TGTGCCAGCAGCCCCTCGGGACAGGGGGACCGGGGACCCCTCCACTTT
CDR3 protein: CASSPSGQGDRGPLHF

J gene: TRBJ2-5
V gene: TRBV7-9
D gene: TRBD2
clone size: NA
CDR3 DNA: TGTGCCAGCAGCCCAGGGGGACTAGCGGGAGCCAAGACCCAGTACTTC
CDR3 protein: CASSPGGLAGAKTQYF

J gene: TRBJ1-1
V gene: TRBV28
D gene: NA
clone size: NA
CDR3 DNA: TGTGCCAGCAGTCCCCGGGGGGACCTGATGAACACTGAAGCTTTCTTT
CDR3 protein: CASSPRGDLMNTEAFF

J gene: TRBJ2-3
V gene: TRBV19
D gene: NA
clone size: NA
CDR3 DNA: TGTGCCAGTAGCCCACAGGGTAGGACAGATACGCAGTATTTT
CDR3 protein: CASSPQGRTDTQYF

J gene: TRBJ2-1
V gene: TRBV6-2/TRBV6-3
D gene: TRBD2
clone size: NA
CDR3 DNA: TGTGCCAGCAGTTTCGAGCGGGAGGACGATGAGCAGTTCTTC
CDR3 protein: CASSFEREDDEQFF

J gene: TRBJ2-1
V gene: TRBV10-3
D gene: NA
clone size: NA
CDR3 DNA: TGTGCCACCGGACAGAACAATGAGCAGTTCTTC
CDR3 protein: CATGQNNEQFF

J gene: TRBJ2-6
V gene: TRBV30
D gene: NA
clone size: NA
CDR3 DNA: TGTGCCTGGAGTCCCGCACGGAGCTCTGGGGCCAACGTCCTGACTTTC
CDR3 protein: CAWSPARSSGANVLTF